This T cell receptor beta chain was sequenced during a study of T cells in women clearing cervical HPV infection. The wider study: No precancer developed; the control's incident HPV16 infection cleared within 12 months.

Assay used: immunoSEQ multiplex PCR; TCRdb lists only in-frame clones, some missing. This repertoire includes about 28,000 clones. CDR3 length: 15 amino acids. Germline V gene lookup returns CDR1 GTSNPN and CDR2 SVGIG (reference sequence). Concerning this clone itself: With the read ending 3 residues before the CDR3 end, the germline J gene is used to fill in that end.

This TCR was recovered from a woman aged 18-70 years with a cervical HPV16 infection that either progressed to CIN3+ or cleared (not recorded which). The sequenced sample was blood buffy coat. The chain has TRBV30 and TRBJ2-4; 7 bases align to TRBD1. CDR3 amino acids: CAWSVGAGGNYGQYF. The CDR3 bases that were read are TGTGCCTGGAGTGTTGGGGCAGGGGGTAACTATGGT.